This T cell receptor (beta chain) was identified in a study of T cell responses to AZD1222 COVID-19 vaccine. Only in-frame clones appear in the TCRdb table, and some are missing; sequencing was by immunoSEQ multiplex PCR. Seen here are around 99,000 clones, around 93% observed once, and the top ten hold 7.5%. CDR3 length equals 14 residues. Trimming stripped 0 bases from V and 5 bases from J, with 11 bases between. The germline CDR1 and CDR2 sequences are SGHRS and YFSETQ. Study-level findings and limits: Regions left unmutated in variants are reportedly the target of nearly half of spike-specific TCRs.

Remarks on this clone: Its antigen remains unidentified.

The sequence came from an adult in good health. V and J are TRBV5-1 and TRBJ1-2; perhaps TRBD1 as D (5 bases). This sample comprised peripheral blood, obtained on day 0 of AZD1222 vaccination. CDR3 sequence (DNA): TGCGCCAGCAGCTTGGGGGTTGGGGGATATGGCTACACCTTC. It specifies CASSLGVGGYGYTF.